The TCR beta chain under discussion was sequenced for a study of cytomegalovirus exposure and HLA in healthy donors. About the research overall: Previous work identified some 120 million unique TCR beta sequences from around 180 million T cells. Points from the study as a whole: Across donors, sequencing depth was assumed by presence/absence analyses to be roughly uniform. For most TCR beta V segments, an earlier analysis put the productive rate at about 90% or about 30% of the time.

After removal of 4 bases from V and 0 bases from J, the junction contained 3 bases not matched to a gene. The CDR3 is 17 residues long. Per germline, CDR1 SGHRS and CDR2 YFSETQ. Details on this clone: Its specificity is not known.

Both 60 Vbeta primers and 13 Jbeta primers went into the PCR. Sequencing was performed with immunoSEQ multiplex PCR; in TCRdb, only in-frame clones are kept and a portion is missing. The table lists around 150,000 clones, 55% to 80% of them singletons. Input material: PBMCs. The V and J genes are TRBV5-1 and TRBJ2-1; TRBD2 matches 14 bases. This TCR came from a woman aged 55-70 years in good health and CMV-seropositive. This CDR3 reads CASSGGTSGSSYNEQFF. The CDR3 nucleotides are TGCGCCAGCAGCGGTGGGACTAGCGGGAGCTCCTACAATGAGCAGTTCTTC.